This entry is about one T cell receptor (beta chain). Its antigen remains unidentified. No per-base quality is available; no much larger clone lies one base away. Library preparation used the immunoSEQ multiplex PCR assay. A mixture of 60 forward primers for TCR Vbeta segments and 13 reverse primers for TCR Jbeta segments was used in the multiplex PCR. A multiplex PCR assay on genomic DNA amplified the CDR3 region of rearranged TCR beta genes. On the Illumina HiSeq System, the amplified TCR beta libraries were sequenced as 87-base-pair reads. From the authors' description of their analysis: In a later analysis, roughly 80 million unique TCR beta chains were counted across the approximately 640 repertoires, and roughly 11 million of these chains were shared by at least two donors. A nearest-neighbor algorithm error-corrected the raw reads and collapsed the reads into unique sequences, merging closely related sequences to remove PCR and sequencing errors. V, D and J gene segments were assigned by aligning CDR3 sequences to IMGT reference sequences. For a sequence to be retained, at least a six-nucleotide match to both a V gene segment and a J gene segment was required. A rearrangement counted as productive if the CDR3 had no stop codons and remained in frame with V and J, and every other rearrangement counted as non-productive. CDR3 was defined according to IMGT convention as the region running from the second conserved V-encoded cysteine to the conserved J-encoded phenylalanine. In an earlier analysis of more than 550 of the donors, sequences lacking an unambiguous match to a single V gene segment were excluded. An earlier analysis of fewer than 750 of the donors called V segments functional above 56.7% productive rearrangements and segregating when the between-donor standard deviation exceeded 5%. A statistical classification framework was built to diagnose cytomegalovirus status from the catalog of TCR beta chain sequences. V and J gene assignment, in a later analysis, came from comparing TCR nucleotide sequences with IMGT/GENE-DB human TR gene sequences. A later analysis assigned CDR3 sequences and most-parsimonious VDJ recombination scenarios with the TCRdist pipeline. A later analysis defined each TCR beta chain by its CDR3 amino acid sequence plus V-gene family, and excluded reads lacking a unique V-gene family. In a later analysis, around 600 highly shared, low-generation-probability nucleotide sequences were removed to address suspected cross-contamination and a sequencing artifact. A later analysis calculated a clonal expansion index for each public chain from normalized within-repertoire ranks of inferred template counts. A later analysis computed generation probabilities with a VDJ recombination model fitted to out-of-frame rearrangements, and checked the results against IGoR. Hypergeometric tests were used in a later analysis to score TCR-TCR, TCR-HLA and TCR-CMV co-occurrence, with a repertoire-size bias correction applied to the TCR pairs. A later analysis estimated false discovery rates by permuting HLA or CMV assignments 20 times. In a later analysis, co-occurring TCRs were grouped using DBSCAN, with TCRdist sequence similarity added in when clustering inside HLA-allele-positive subsets. Repertoires with fewer than 30,000 or more than 120,000 public chains were left out of co-occurrence clustering, as were about 5 repertoires with anomalous nucleotide sharing. Drawn from immuneACCESS, this table holds only the in-frame rearrangements with V and J called that TCRdb kept. Clones are partly lost; checked studies trace under half to an unresolved V gene and leave the rest unexplained. V and J calls and clone size are given by that table; D and trimming were obtained from the DNA. The sample records some 85,000 clones, 78% of which are singletons. Of the sample, roughly 4.5% is held by the ten largest clones.

Per the germline V gene, SGHRS is the CDR1 and YFSETQ is the CDR2. From the cysteine up to the phenylalanine, the CDR3 has a length of 15 residues. CDR3 DNA is the only sequence kept; it has 45 bases, read in frame from the first base. The germline ends are 11 bases apart after V is trimmed by 2 bases and J by 2 bases. The cohort comprised some 700 healthy bone marrow donors. At the time of sampling, every cohort member was nominally healthy, though immune exposures that went unrecorded were likely present. The donor tested CMV seropositive, placing the donor among the 289 seropositive members of the cohort. Each donor provided a peripheral blood sample, and peripheral blood mononuclear cells were used for TCR beta sequencing. The Qiagen DNeasy Blood Extraction Kit was used to extract genomic DNA from the blood cell samples. These data originate in a study of cytomegalovirus exposure and HLA in healthy donors (dated by TCRdb to between 2016 and 2019). General notes on the study: In an earlier analysis of 550 to 750 of the donors, less than 350 Gb of sequence data and roughly 100 million unique TCR beta sequences from some 170 million T cells were reported. Donor age, sex, ethnicity and CMV serostatus were compiled alongside the repertoire data. The study combined high-throughput TCR immunosequencing, statistical association of individual TCRs with disease status, and machine learning to predict cytomegalovirus infection status. The number of typed donors differed by locus: about 620-640 for A, B, C, DRB1 and DQB1; 500 to 550 for DQA1; 606 for DPA1; and around 490 for DPB1. Of the roughly 400 genotyped donors, over 65% fell in the genetic ancestry cluster associated with self-reported Caucasian donors. To study patterns of TCR occurrence, a later analysis re-analyzed previously published TCR beta repertoires from around 670 donors and added high-resolution HLA genotyping. Because of strong linkage in the cohort, four to six DR-DQ haplotypes were treated as single units for association and clustering. Using immunosequencing, the study profiled T cell repertoires from around 680 subjects and related those repertoires to cytomegalovirus serostatus. Along with the roughly 670-subject first cohort, a separate validation cohort of over a hundred different subjects was used. Roughly 290 gigabases of sequencing data and around 88 million unique TCR sequences made up an early release that covered 500 to 700 HLA-typed donors. An earlier analysis of around 580 of the donors used high-throughput TCR beta sequencing to judge whether each TCR beta V gene segment behaved as functional or pseudogenic. On average, roughly 200,000 unique TCR beta nucleotide sequences were sequenced per donor among a few hundred genotyped donors of the cohort, with about 17% of those sequences being non-productive. Rather than using new phenotypic data, the later analysis identified candidate immune exposures from TCR beta sequences and from how often those sequences occurred across donors. Class I and class II HLA loci were covered by the typing at four-digit resolution. The study aimed to test whether cataloging public T cell receptors could reveal signatures of past pathogen exposure. Every repertoire in the discovery cohort had been generated on one and the same sequencing platform. A later genetic analysis used genome-wide SNP genotypes for about 60% of the roughly 700 donors, treating that subset as a discovery cohort. The study at large found these results: The earlier analysis of around 600 of the donors excluded 15 to 20 rarely observed V segments, including chromosome 9 orphons, because counts were too low. In this cohort, only TCR beta chains were sequenced, and detectable features were limited by the absence of alpha or paired-chain data. A further reported finding was that TCR beta sequences accurately predicted the HLA-A and HLA-B alleles for most subjects in the first cohort. In the study, around 150 TCR beta chains were listed as associated with cytomegalovirus. Immune exposure information for the cohort was limited to CMV serostatus. In an earlier analysis of about 600 of the donors, most TCR beta V segments appeared in productive rearrangements about 90% or about 30% of the time, broadly matching IMGT annotations. It was suggested by the authors that the approach could potentially be generalized to other disease states and immunological phenotypes. A later analysis found that HLA-associated TCR beta chains were more clonally expanded and had lower generation probabilities than equally common non-associated chains. A few of the identified cytomegalovirus-associated TCR beta chains were confirmed in vitro to be specific for cytomegalovirus antigens. An association between a missense DCLRE1C variant and V-gene and J-gene trimming of TCR beta chains was found in a later genetic analysis and replicated in an independent cohort. A later genetic analysis reported fewer N-insertions in productive TCRs among donors in an Asian-associated ancestry cluster than the roughly 620-donor mean. According to a later analysis, TCR association rates differed among HLA loci, with DRB1 alleles showing the most associated TCRs and HLA-C alleles showing the fewest. Linkage disequilibrium might explain the correlated functional status among segregating V segments, but an unknown experimental factor could not be ruled out. HLA typing was unavailable for some donors at each locus, so association tests used only the typed subset. In a later analysis, most CMV-associated TCR beta chains were found to appear HLA-restricted, with HLA associations seemingly driven largely by CMV exposure. A group of highly shared sequence variants was considered likely to be a technical artifact of the sequencing pipeline. Across donors, most TCR sequences were observed very rarely, whereas some public TCRs were present in many individuals. When HLA alleles, especially DR and DQ, strongly co-occurred, TCR associations were difficult to assign to individual alleles. Because the 87-base-pair reads could not distinguish some IMGT-functional V segments, including TRBV6-2 and TRBV6-3, those segments were excluded. A later analysis reported that several top co-occurrence clusters appeared linked to parvovirus B19, influenza, CMV and Epstein-Barr virus. A later analysis associated around 16,000 TCR beta sequences with specific HLA alleles at a false discovery rate of 0.05. The presence/absence analyses assumed that sequencing depth was roughly uniform across donors, and that assumption may not be true. The classifier was reported to diagnose cytomegalovirus status with high specificity and sensitivity in both the original cohort and the validation cohort.

The sequence came from a middle-aged woman in good health and CMV-seropositive. The sequence links TRBV5-1 to TRBJ2-1; too little of a D gene remains to name it. Sample: PBMCs. The CDR3 loop reads CASSFGNSPYNEQFF. The nucleotides read TGCGCCAGCAGCTTTGGAAACAGCCCCTACAATGAGCAGTTCTTC.